The 13 T cell receptor beta chains listed next were all sequenced from one sample in a study of blood T cells in healthy people across ages. A second PCR, run for roughly 6 to 11 cycles, used a sample-barcoded 5' primer plus a J-beta primer mix. From the 5' RACE reads, TCRdb called clonotypes with MiXCR, one entry per CDR3 protein. The sample lists about a million distinct CDR3 sequences, 48% occurring once. The sequenced material came from blood. The receptors here all came from a man aged 25-45 years in good health.

This clonotype has ten or more counts. The chain links TRBV4-2 to TRBJ1-2; D perhaps matches TRBD1 (5 bases). Germline loops: CDR1 LGHNA, CDR2 YNFKEQ. CDR3 length equals 15 residues. Trimming took off 0 bases at V and 5 bases at J, with 13 bases between the two ends. The CDR3 reads CASSQDQGVGYGYTF. The DNA for the CDR3 is TGTGCCAGCAGCCAAGACCAGGGAGTTGGGTATGGCTACACCTTC.

The V call is TRBV12-3 or TRBV12-4, the J call TRBJ2-3; 8 positions match TRBD1. This CDR3 is 17 amino acids long. J gave up 2 bases and V 7 bases, and 14 bases lay outside the gene matches. CDR3 nucleotides: TGTGCCAGCACCGGGACAGGAAGAAGGACGTACACAGATACGCAGTATTTT. Its protein product is CASTGTGRRTYTDTQYF.

As to this clonotype: A much more abundant neighbour one base away suggests this may be a read error. The rearrangement uses TRBV12-3 or TRBV12-4 and TRBJ1-2, with D possibly TRBD1 on 6 matching bases. The CDR3 has 15 amino acids. The CDR3 DNA follows: TGTGCCAGCAGTTCCTCGACAGGCCCTAACTATAGCTACACCTTC. Its translation: CASSSSTGPNYSYTF.

The chain recombines TRBV6-1 with TRBJ2-3, with D hard to call. From germline, CDR1 is MNHNS and CDR2 SASEGT. V was cut by 7 bases and J by 0 bases, with 14 bases left in between. The CDR3 length is 15 residues. CDR3 sequence: CASNTVLSSTDTQYF. CDR3 coding DNA: TGTGCCAGCAACACCGTCCTCTCAAGCACAGATACGCAGTATTTT.

CDR3: CSARLGYTQYF. CDR3 coding DNA: TGCAGTGCTAGATTGGGGTATACGCAGTATTTT. This chain joins TRBV20-1 and TRBJ2-3; D is unclear. From germline, CDR1 is DFQATT and CDR2 SNEGSKA (reference sequence). The CDR3 is 11 residues long. The V and J ends lost 2 bases and 7 bases respectively, with 7 bases between them.

This clonotype was detected only a few times. This chain links TRBV4-3 with TRBJ1-2; no definite D call. The CDR3 is 15 residues long. Germline V CDR1 and CDR2: LGHNA, YSLEER. The V and J ends lost 0 bases and 1 base respectively, with 9 bases between them. The CDR3 loop reads CASSQDRKVNYGYTF. Here the CDR3 DNA reads TGCGCCAGCAGCCAAGATAGAAAAGTTAACTATGGCTACACCTTC.

This clonotype came up many times. V is TRBV12-3 or TRBV12-4 and J is TRBJ1-1; 8 bases line up with TRBD1. This CDR3 is built from 14 residues. J lost 4 bases, V lost 3 bases, and 4 bases had no gene match. CDR3 coding DNA: TGTGCCAGCAGTTTCAGGGGGCGCGGCACTGAAGCTTTCTTT. It encodes CASSFRGRGTEAFF.

This clonotype was recorded at least ten times. The V and J genes are TRBV7-2 and TRBJ2-7; D unclear. CDR3 length: 12 residues. Germline CDR1 is SGHTA and CDR2 is FQGNSA. V lost 4 bases to trimming and J lost 3 bases, with 7 bases between them. Written as DNA, the CDR3 is TGTGCCAGCAGCTCTGGTTACTACGAGCAGTACTTC. This translates into CASSSGYYEQYF.

This clonotype was seen a few times. V gene TRBV6-2 or TRBV6-3 combines with J gene TRBJ1-1, with a possible D match to TRBD1 (5 bases). Germline CDR1 reads MNHEY; CDR2 reads SVGEGT. The CDR3 length is 14 residues. Trimming took 6 bases from V and 3 from J, leaving 14 bases between them. The CDR3 coding sequence is TGTGCCAGCAGACGAGGGGCCTCGTACACTGAAGCTTTCTTT. Protein product: CASRRGASYTEAFF.

The sample holds a few counts of this clonotype. The chain employs TRBV9 and TRBJ2-7; D unresolved. This CDR3 region has 16 residues. CDR1 is SGDLS, CDR2 YYNGEE, per germline. V lost 0 bases to trimming and J lost 3 bases, with 16 bases between them. CDR3 loop: CASSVGAQGPDYEQYF. Written as DNA, the CDR3 is TGTGCCAGCAGCGTAGGGGCTCAAGGTCCCGACTACGAGCAGTACTTC.

This clonotype showed up many times. The J gene is TRBJ2-5, the V gene TRBV4-3; D gene uncertain. The CDR3 sequence is 15 residues long. Per the germline V gene, CDR1 is LGHNA and CDR2 is YSLEER. Between the trimmed V and J ends, which lost 0 bases and 4 bases, there was a span of 12 bases. The CDR3 is CASSQDKQRRETQYF. The CDR3 DNA reads TGCGCCAGCAGCCAAGATAAACAGAGACGAGAGACCCAGTACTTC.

The CDR3 sequence: CASSSGGASNYGYTF. The CDR3 coding sequence is TGTGCCAGCAGCTCGGGAGGGGCTTCTAACTATGGCTACACCTTC. The chain uses TRBV11-3 and TRBJ1-2, with a possible D match to TRBD1 (5 bases). CDR1 SGHNT and CDR2 YENEEA come from the germline V gene. The CDR3 spans 15 residues. The V gene lost 4 bases and the J gene lost 0 bases, with 12 bases spanning the gap. Full variable domain (remainder filled in from reference TRBV11-3 and TRBJ1-2): EAGVVQSPRYKIIEKKQPVAFWCNPISGHNTLYWYLQNLGQGPELLIRYENEEAVDDSQLPKDRFSAERLKGVDSTLKIQPAELGDSAVYLCASSSGGASNYGYTFGSGTRLTVV.

This chain links TRBV4-2 with TRBJ2-3; TRBD2 matches at 12 bases. Germline CDR1 reads LGHNA; CDR2 reads YNFKEQ. The CDR3 runs 15 residues. V gave up 7 bases and J gave up 3 bases; unmatched junction bases: 5. CDR3 residues: CASTPSGGATDTQYF. CDR3 bases: TGTGCCAGCACCCCTAGCGGGGGGGCGACAGATACGCAGTATTTT.